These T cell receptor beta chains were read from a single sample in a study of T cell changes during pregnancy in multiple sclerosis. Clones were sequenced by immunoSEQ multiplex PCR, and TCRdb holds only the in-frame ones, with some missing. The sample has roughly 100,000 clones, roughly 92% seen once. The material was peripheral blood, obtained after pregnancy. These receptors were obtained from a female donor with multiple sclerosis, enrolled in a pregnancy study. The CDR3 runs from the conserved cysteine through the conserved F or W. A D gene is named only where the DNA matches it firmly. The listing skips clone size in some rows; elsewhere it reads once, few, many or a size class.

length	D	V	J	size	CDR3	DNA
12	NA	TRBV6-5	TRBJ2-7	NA	CASSSDTYEQYF	TGTGCCAGCAGTTCGGACACCTACGAGCAGTACTTC
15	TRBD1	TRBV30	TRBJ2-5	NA	CAWSVGTGSQETQYF	TGTGCCTGGAGTGTAGGGACAGGGAGTCAAGAGACCCAGTACTTC
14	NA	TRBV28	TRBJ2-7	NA	CASSLRGPRYEQYF	TGTGCCAGCAGTTTGCGGGGACCCCGATACGAGCAGTACTTC
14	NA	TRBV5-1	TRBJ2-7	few	CASSLRVGGYEQYF	TGCGCCAGCAGCTTACGGGTGGGAGGCTACGAGCAGTACTTC
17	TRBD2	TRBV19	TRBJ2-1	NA	CASTPSPGLAGVVEQFF	TGTGCCAGTACTCCATCTCCCGGGCTAGCGGGAGTAGTCGAGCAGTTCTTC
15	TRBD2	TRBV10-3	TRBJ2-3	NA	CAISESSGGPDTQYF	TGTGCCATCAGTGAGTCGAGCGGGGGGCCAGATACGCAGTATTTT
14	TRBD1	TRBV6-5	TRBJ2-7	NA	CASMDHRDSLIQYF	TGTGCCAGCATGGACCACCGGGACAGCCTAATTCAGTACTTC
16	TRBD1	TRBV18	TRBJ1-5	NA	CASSSQSSQGEQPQHF	TGTGCCAGCTCCTCCCAGTCGTCGCAGGGGGAACAGCCCCAGCATTTT
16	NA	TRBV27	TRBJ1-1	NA	CASSQPGQIMNTEAFF	TGTGCCAGCAGCCAACCGGGACAAATCATGAACACTGAAGCTTTCTTT
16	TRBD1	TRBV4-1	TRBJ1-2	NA	CASSRGQEPANYGYTF	TGCGCCAGCAGCCGCGGACAGGAACCGGCTAACTATGGCTACACCTTC
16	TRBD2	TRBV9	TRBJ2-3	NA	CASSVAVAGYTDTQYF	TGTGCCAGCAGCGTAGCGGTAGCGGGGTACACAGATACGCAGTATTTT
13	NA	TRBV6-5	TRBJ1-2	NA	CASSYGREYGYTF	TGTGCCAGCAGTTATGGGAGGGAGTATGGCTACACCTTC
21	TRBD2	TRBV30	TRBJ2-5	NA	CAWSVPSGGTRMGWNQETQYF	TGTGCCTGGAGTGTCCCGTCGGGGGGGACTAGAATGGGATGGAACCAAGAGACCCAGTACTTC
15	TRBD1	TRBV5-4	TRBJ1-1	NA	CASSLVQGVDTEAFF	TGTGCCAGCAGCTTGGTACAGGGGGTGGACACTGAAGCTTTCTTT
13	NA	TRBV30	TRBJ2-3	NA	CAWSVPGAGTQYF	TGTGCCTGGAGTGTACCGGGAGCAGGTACGCAGTATTTT
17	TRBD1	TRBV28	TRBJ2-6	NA	CASSLDRTGNGANVLTF	TGTGCCAGCAGCCTCGATCGGACAGGGAACGGGGCCAACGTCCTGACTTTC
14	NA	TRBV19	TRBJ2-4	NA	CASSTDTRLNIQYF	TGTGCCAGTAGTACAGACACTAGGTTAAACATTCAGTACTTC
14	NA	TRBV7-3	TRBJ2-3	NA	CASSLSGGTDTQYF	TGTGCCAGCAGCTTATCGGGAGGCACAGATACGCAGTATTTT
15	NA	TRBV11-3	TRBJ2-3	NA	CASSPGDSTPDTQYF	TGTGCCAGCAGCCCCGGAGACAGTACACCAGATACGCAGTATTTT
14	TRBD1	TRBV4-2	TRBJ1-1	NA	CASSQEGQGTEAFF	TGTGCCAGCAGCCAAGAGGGACAGGGCACTGAAGCTTTCTTT